The rows below give T cell receptor beta chains drawn from one sample of a study of graft-versus-host responses after intestinal transplantation. Generated by immunoSEQ multiplex PCR, the TCRdb table keeps only in-frame clones and is missing some. In the table there are tens of thousands of clones, around nine tenths of which are singletons. Their target antigens are unknown. Specimen: unstimulated CD8+ T cells sorted from spleen or lymph node cells, collected before intestinal transplant. The receptor source for this set is a human donor who received an intestinal transplant. The CDR3 runs from the conserved cysteine through the conserved F or W. The D gene is left open where the match is weak. Clone size appears in some rows only: once, few, many, or a class for an expanded clone.

.	.	TRBV10-3	TRBJ1-5	TGTGCCATCAGTGAGTCGATATCCCAGGGAGGAAATCAGCCCCAGCATTTT	CAISESISQGGNQPQHF
.	.	TRBV4-1	TRBJ2-1	TGCGCCAGCAGCGAGAGTGGGCAGGGCACCAATGAGCAGTTCTTC	CASSESGQGTNEQFF
.	TRBD2	TRBV11-2	TRBJ2-7	TGTGCCAGCAGCTTAGCCAGCGGGACCTACGAGCAGTACTTC	CASSLASGTYEQYF
.	.	TRBV27	TRBJ2-2	TGTGCCAGCAGACCAGACACCGGGGAGCTGTTTTTT	CASRPDTGELFF
.	TRBD2	TRBV29-1	TRBJ2-7	TGCAGCATTGCGAAGAATGGGGGAGGGCCTCACGAGCAGTACTTC	CSIAKNGGGPHEQYF
.	TRBD1	TRBV7-2	TRBJ2-5	TGTGCCAGCAGCAACTCCGGGACAGGGGAACCCCAGGCCGTAGAGACCCAGTACTTC	CASSNSGTGEPQAVETQYF
.	TRBD1	TRBV6-1	TRBJ2-3	TGTGCCAGCAGTAGGGGGACAGGCCGCACAGATACGCAGTATTTT	CASSRGTGRTDTQYF
.	.	TRBV4-1	TRBJ2-3	TGCGCCAGCAGCCAGACTACACCCACAGATACGCAGTATTTT	CASSQTTPTDTQYF
.	.	TRBV7-8	TRBJ2-1	TGTGCCAGCAGCTTAGGACAGTACAATGAGCAGTTCTTC	CASSLGQYNEQFF
.	TRBD2	TRBV14	TRBJ2-3	TGTGCCAGCAGCCCAAGCATACACCAGGGGACTAGCGGGAGAAATCCAGATACGCAGTATTTT	CASSPSIHQGTSGRNPDTQYF
.	TRBD2	TRBV7-9	TRBJ2-1	TGTGCCAGCAGCGCAGTACCGGGACTAGTCGACAATGAGCAGTTCTTC	CASSAVPGLVDNEQFF
once	.	TRBV2	TRBJ1-4	TGTGCCTCTCTTCCACGAATTCTCCTAAATGAAAAACTGTTTTTT	CASLPRILLNEKLFF
.	.	TRBV10-3	TRBJ1-6	TGTGCCATCAGTGAGACAGATAGCTCCTATAATTCACCCCTCCACTTT	CAISETDSSYNSPLHF
.	TRBD2	TRBV9	TRBJ2-7	TGTGCCAGCAGCGCTGGACTAGCGGGGGGCAAAACCTACGAGCAGTACTTC	CASSAGLAGGKTYEQYF
.	TRBD1	TRBV5-1	TRBJ2-1	TGCGCCAGCAGCTTGGCCAGGGACAGGGTTATGGGTGAGCAGTTCTTC	CASSLARDRVMGEQFF
.	TRBD1	TRBV28	TRBJ2-7	TGTGCCACCCGGGGGACAGGGGCCTACGAGCAGTACTTC	CATRGTGAYEQYF
.	TRBD1	TRBV5-1	TRBJ1-1	TGCGCCAGCAGCTTGACAGGGGGGACTGAAGCTTTCTTT	CASSLTGGTEAFF
.	.	TRBV11-2	TRBJ2-7	TGTGCCAGCAGCTTAGGTCTAGATTTGTCCTACGAGCAGTACTTC	CASSLGLDLSYEQYF
.	.	TRBV14	TRBJ1-2	TGTGCCAGCAGCCAAGTAGGAGGTTATGGCTACACCTTC	CASSQVGGYGYTF
.	TRBD2	TRBV7-9	TRBJ2-7	TGTGCCAGCAGCTTAAGCCTAGCGGGAGGACCCTACGAGCAGTACTTC	CASSLSLAGGPYEQYF
.	TRBD1	TRBV6-1	TRBJ1-3	TGTGCCAGCAGTGAAGCCCAGGACAGGGGCCGAAACACCATATATTTT	CASSEAQDRGRNTIYF
.	TRBD1	TRBV10-3	TRBJ2-7	TGTGCCATCAACCCCGGGGACAGGGTGGAGGGCGAGCAGTACTTC	CAINPGDRVEGEQYF
.	.	TRBV28	TRBJ2-2	TGTGCCAGCAGCCCACCGGGACTGAGCACCGGGGAGCTGTTTTTT	CASSPPGLSTGELFF
.	.	TRBV10-3	TRBJ1-4	TGTGCCATCAGTGAGGCGACCCCTCGGGCGGGTAATGAAAAACTGTTTTTT	CAISEATPRAGNEKLFF
.	TRBD1	TRBV5-6	TRBJ2-3	TGTGCCAGCACCCTAGGGGGCACGCCAGATACGCAGTATTTT	CASTLGGTPDTQYF
.	.	TRBV6-5	TRBJ1-2	TGTGCCAGCAGCCCTAGATCTACAGGAAACTATGGCTACACCTTC	CASSPRSTGNYGYTF
.	.	TRBV4-3	TRBJ2-5	TGCGCCAGCAGCCCGGCGGCAGGCGGGGACCAGTACTTC	CASSPAAGGDQYF
.	.	TRBV6-5	TRBJ1-4	TGTGCCAGCAGCTCCAGAGGTTACGAAAAACTGTTTTTT	CASSSRGYEKLFF
.	.	TRBV19	TRBJ1-1	TGTGCCAGTACCCCTGACAGGATGAACACTGAAGCTTTCTTT	CASTPDRMNTEAFF
.	TRBD1	TRBV9	TRBJ2-1	TGTGCCAGCAGCCTCACGGACAGGGCTTACAATGAGCAGTTCTTC	CASSLTDRAYNEQFF
.	TRBD2	TRBV27	TRBJ2-1	TGTGCCAGCAGTTTATCGGCGGGGGGGAACGAGCAGTTCTTC	CASSLSAGGNEQFF
.	TRBD1	TRBV27	TRBJ1-2	TGTGCCAGCAGTTTCAGGACAGGGGGCTACTATGGCTACACCTTC	CASSFRTGGYYGYTF
.	.	TRBV30	TRBJ2-5	TGTGCCTGGAGTAATGAACTCCGACAAGAGACCCAGTACTTC	CAWSNELRQETQYF
.	.	TRBV15	TRBJ1-1	TGTGCCACCAGCGCGTGGTTGAACACTGAAGCTTTCTTT	CATSAWLNTEAFF
.	TRBD1	TRBV4-1	TRBJ2-6	TGCGCCAGCAGCCCGAGGAGGACAGGGATAGGGGCCAACGTCCTGACTTTC	CASSPRRTGIGANVLTF
.	.	TRBV7-9	TRBJ1-1	TGTGCCAGCAGCTTAGACGGGGGATCGGAAGCTTTCTTT	CASSLDGGSEAFF
few	TRBD1	TRBV28	TRBJ2-3	TGTGCCAGCAGTTTGGGGACAGGCACAGATACGCAGTATTTT	CASSLGTGTDTQYF
.	.	TRBV13	TRBJ1-1	TGTGCCAGCACCCTTGGGAGGCAGGGCGAAGCTTTCTTT	CASTLGRQGEAFF
.	.	TRBV5-6	TRBJ2-7	TGTGCCAGCAGCTTGGACCCCGACAGCTACGAGCAGTACTTC	CASSLDPDSYEQYF
.	TRBD1	TRBV5-6	TRBJ1-4	TGTGCCAGCAGCTTGCTGGACAGGGCGGAAAAACTGTTTTTT	CASSLLDRAEKLFF
few	.	TRBV21-1	TRBJ1-2	TGTGCCAGGGCTCGCCGGGGAGGCTACACCTTC	CARARRGGYTF
.	.	TRBV5-1	TRBJ2-7	TGCGCCAGCAGCTTGGGGGTACAGGGAGCCTACGAGCAGTACTTC	CASSLGVQGAYEQYF
.	.	TRBV6-1	TRBJ1-5	TGTGCCAGCAGCTACCTCCGATATCAGCCCCAGCATTTT	CASSYLRYQPQHF
.	.	TRBV28	TRBJ2-7	TGTGCCAGCAGTCAAACAGGGTCAACCTACGAGCAGTACTTC	CASSQTGSTYEQYF
.	.	TRBV5-1	TRBJ2-5	TGCGCCAGCAGCCAGGCCTACAAAGGGACCCAGTACTTC	CASSQAYKGTQYF
once	TRBD2	TRBV11-2	TRBJ2-3	TGTGCCAGCAGCTTTACTAGCGGGGGGGCAGATACGCAGTATTTT	CASSFTSGGADTQYF
.	.	TRBV4-3	TRBJ1-2	TGCGCCAGCAGCGCGAACAGGGCCTCCCTCTATGGCTACACCTTC	CASSANRASLYGYTF
once	TRBD1	TRBV2	TRBJ1-2	TGTGCCACCGGCAGGGGGGAATCCAACTATGGCTACACCTTC	CATGRGESNYGYTF
once	.	TRBV30	TRBJ1-2	TGTGCCTGGGAGCAAGACAGGCCATTAACTGGCTACACCTTC	CAWEQDRPLTGYTF
.	.	TRBV27	TRBJ2-1	TGTGCCAGCAGTCTCAGTTTCTACAATGAGCAGTTCTTC	CASSLSFYNEQFF
.	.	TRBV27	TRBJ2-5	TGTGCCAGCAGACGGCAGGGGCAAGAGACCCAGTACTTC	CASRRQGQETQYF
.	TRBD1	TRBV4-3	TRBJ2-2	TGCGCCAGCAGCCAAGAAGGACAGGGGATCACCGGGGAGCTGTTTTTT	CASSQEGQGITGELFF
.	TRBD1	TRBV4-3	TRBJ1-2	TGCGCCAGCAGCCAGGGGACAGCTCCTATCTATGGCTACACCTTC	CASSQGTAPIYGYTF
once	.	TRBV19	TRBJ1-2	TGTGCCAGTAGTATAGACGACGCGGACAGCTATGGCTACACCTTC	CASSIDDADSYGYTF
.	.	TRBV11-2	TRBJ2-5	TGTGCCAGCAGTTCGGGTCCTAGGGAGCGAGAGACCCAGTACTTC	CASSSGPRERETQYF
.	TRBD2	TRBV4-3	TRBJ2-1	TGCGCCAGCAGCCCGGGACTAGAGGTCAATGAGCAGTTCTTC	CASSPGLEVNEQFF
.	.	TRBV9	TRBJ2-1	TGTGCCAGCAGCGCAGGGACTCGTCGGAGCTCCTACAATGAGCAGTTCTTC	CASSAGTRRSSYNEQFF